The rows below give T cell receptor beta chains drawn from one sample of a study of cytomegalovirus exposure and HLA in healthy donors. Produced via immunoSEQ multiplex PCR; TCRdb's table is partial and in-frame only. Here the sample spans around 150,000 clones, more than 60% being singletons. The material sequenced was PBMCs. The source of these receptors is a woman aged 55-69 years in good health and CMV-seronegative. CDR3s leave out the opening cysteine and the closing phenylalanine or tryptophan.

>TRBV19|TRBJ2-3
ASSPGSHTDTQY
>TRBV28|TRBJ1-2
ASSLSRSESGGYT
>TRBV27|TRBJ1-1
ASSFSPTGGTTEAF
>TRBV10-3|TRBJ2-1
ATRPGLAGGRYNEQF
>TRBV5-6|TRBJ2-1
ASSLGQTEQF
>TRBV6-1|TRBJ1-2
AISELSVRRDYGYT
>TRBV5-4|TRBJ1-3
ASSLPGVENTIY
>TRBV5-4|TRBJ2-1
ASSLTSGGKQF
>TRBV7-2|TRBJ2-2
ASSQRGLGELF
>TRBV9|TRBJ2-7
ASSVAASGGSYEQY
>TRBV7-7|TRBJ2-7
ASSLHRGGEQY
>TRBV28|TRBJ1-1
ASSLSENTEAF
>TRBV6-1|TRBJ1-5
ASSEGTGGYQPQH
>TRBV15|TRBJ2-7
ATSRDPGLDSYEQY
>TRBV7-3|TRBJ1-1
ASSLKGGSEAF
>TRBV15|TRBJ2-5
ATSRGVVSGRTQETQY
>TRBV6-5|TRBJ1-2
ASLGQRNYGYT
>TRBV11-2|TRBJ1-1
ASSPTTGGVTEAF
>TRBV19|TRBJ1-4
ASSIGAPGGEKLF
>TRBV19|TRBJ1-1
ASSIRQGMNTEAF
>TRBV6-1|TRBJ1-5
ATRDRGDQPQH
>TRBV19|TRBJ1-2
ASSKLLGVRGGYT
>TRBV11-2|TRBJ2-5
ASSLGGGVGETQY
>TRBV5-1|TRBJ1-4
ASSLAGGDGEKLF
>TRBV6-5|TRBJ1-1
ASSQLRGRNTEAF
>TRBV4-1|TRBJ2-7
ASSRSQTGAYEQY
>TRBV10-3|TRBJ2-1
AISESISSGRTVNEQF
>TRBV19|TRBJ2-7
ASSPGQSTYEQY
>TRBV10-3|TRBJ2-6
AISEGRGTGANVLT
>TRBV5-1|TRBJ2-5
ASSTGLAGVRETQY
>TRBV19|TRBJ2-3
ASSINPVNQGTTDTQY
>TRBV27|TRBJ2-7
ASSSPRVGAGPTTYEQY
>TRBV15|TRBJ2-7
ATSRGTSGRWYEQY
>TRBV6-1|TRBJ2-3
ASSGYRGMATDTQY
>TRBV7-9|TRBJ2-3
ASSLFPQPGDTQY
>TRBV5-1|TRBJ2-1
ASSWTTGAYNEQF
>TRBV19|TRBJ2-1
ASSIAGLAGGGGGEQF
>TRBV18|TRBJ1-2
ASSPNIEVRKDYT
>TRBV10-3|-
AIRGDLGQGAYEQY